The present T cell receptor (beta chain) was sequenced within a study of lung T cells in sarcoidosis with Löfgren's syndrome. The overall study: Sarcoidosis features CD4+ T cell accumulation in bronchoalveolar lavage fluid.

A remark on this clonotype: Its cognate antigen is unknown. An end of the junction does not agree with germline; a read error may underlie this.

One entry per CDR3 protein results from TCRdb running MiXCR on the reads. The sample lists under 20,000 distinct CDR3 sequences; 21% were seen once. General study results and limits: Sarcoidosis antigen recognition was only suggested, antigen unidentified.

The sequenced material came from CD4+ T cells from bronchoalveolar lavage. The TCR comes from a human donor with sarcoidosis (Löfgren's syndrome or another form), or a control subject (not recorded which).

The CDR3 DNA sequence: TGTGCCAGCAACAAACTAGCGAGCTCCTACAAGGAGCAGTTCTTC. Translated: CASNKLASSYKEQFF. The chain is built from TRBV2 and TRBJ2-1, with 7 bases that match TRBD2. Germline V gives CDR1 SNHLY, CDR2 FYNNEI. This CDR3 has 15 residues.